This section outlines one TCR beta chain sequence together with its context. Time point of the sample: after dendritic cell vaccination, including at tumor progression/relapse. Blood PBMC samples: pre-vaccination, two weeks post third vaccination, and at tumor progression. V lost 5 bases and J lost 5, with 19 bases in between. From germline, CDR1 is SGHRS and CDR2 YFSETQ. The CDR3 contains 15 residues. Primers: 60 V beta forward and 13 J beta reverse. Using immunoSEQ multiplex PCR, the repertoire was profiled, and TCRdb retains in-frame clones only, with some absent. This sample has over 65,000 clones, with around 85% found just once. This entry belongs to a study of glioma-infiltrating T cells after dendritic cell vaccination. The wider study: Patients received autologous tumor lysate-pulsed dendritic cell vaccination between about 2003 and 2012. Autologous tumor lysate was loaded overnight onto monocyte-derived dendritic cells grown seven days with IL-4 and GM-CSF.

The gene calls are TRBV5-1 and TRBJ1-2, with D possibly matching TRBD1 (6 bases). This receptor was identified in a human donor with glioblastoma. The sample was blood, taken after dendritic cell vaccination. The CDR3 spells CASSLGDTTFYGYTF. CDR3 DNA: TGCGCCAGCAGTCTGGGGGACACCACATTTTATGGCTACACCTTC.